This passage covers 26 T cell receptor beta chains from one sample sequenced in a study of T cell responses to AZD1222 COVID-19 vaccine. The table came from immunoSEQ multiplex PCR; TCRdb's copy has only in-frame clones and leaves some out. The sample has tens of thousands of clones; 85% to 90% are singletons. Sequences were derived from peripheral blood, sampled 28 days after the second AZD1222 dose. These receptors originate from an adult who received the AZD1222 COVID-19 vaccine.

The chain couples TRBV6-6 to TRBJ1-5; unclear D gene. Trimming cost V 6 bases and J 7 bases, with 10 bases left between them. The CDR3 spans 12 residues. Per germline, CDR1 MNHNY and CDR2 SVGAGI (reference sequence). The CDR3 nucleotides are TGTGCCAGCAGAAGCGAAAGCCAGCCCCAGCATTTT. Encoded protein: CASRSESQPQHF.

V usage is TRBV3-1 (or the pseudogene TRBV3-2) and J usage is TRBJ2-2, with 7 bases that match TRBD1. The junction had 8 bases not matched to a gene; V was cut back by 4 bases and J by 0 bases. Germline V CDR1 and CDR2: LGHDT, YNNKEL (reference sequence). This CDR3 contains 17 residues. The CDR3 DNA reads TGTGCCAGCAGCCTAAGGTACGGGACAGCGAACACCGGGGAGCTGTTTTTT. Amino acids: CASSLRYGTANTGELFF.

This clone came up once. The chain joins TRBV9 to TRBJ2-7; D may be TRBD1 (6 bases). Germline loops: CDR1 SGDLS, CDR2 YYNGEE. CDR3 length: 14 amino acids. V was trimmed by 4 bases and J by 3 bases, leaving 14 bases between them. CDR3 nucleotides: TGTGCCAGCAGCTCTGGACAGTCGATCTACGAGCAGTACTTC. It specifies CASSSGQSIYEQYF.

The genes are TRBV15 and TRBJ1-1, with D possibly matching TRBD1 (5 bases). The germline V and J ends were trimmed by 3 bases and 2 bases, with 13 bases remaining between them. The germline V gene has CDR1 LNHNV and CDR2 YYDKDF (reference sequence). The CDR3 is made up of 15 amino acids. CDR3 amino acids: CATSRGGSSNTEAFF. The DNA for the CDR3 is TGTGCCACCAGCAGGGGGGGGAGTTCCAACACTGAAGCTTTCTTT.

The chain couples TRBV7-6 to TRBJ2-7; D is unclear. V was shortened by 3 bases and J by 7 bases, with 10 bases between the two germline ends. Germline V gene lookup returns CDR1 SGHVS and CDR2 FNYEAQ. This CDR3 has 12 residues. CDR3 sequence: CASSFAPGEQYF. The CDR3 nucleotides read TGTGCCAGCAGCTTCGCCCCTGGGGAGCAGTACTTC.

This clone was found once. The rearrangement uses TRBV4-3 and TRBJ1-1, with D hard to call. There are 14 residues in the CDR3. The V end lost 4 bases, the J end lost 1 base, and 10 bases lay between the germline ends. Germline loops: CDR1 LGHNA, CDR2 YSLEER. CDR3 coding DNA: TGCGCCAGCAGCCCAAAGGACCAGAACACTGAAGCTTTCTTT. Translated, it gives CASSPKDQNTEAFF.

The chain combines TRBV28 with TRBJ2-2; TRBD2 is a possible D gene (6 bases). The V end lost 5 bases, the J end lost 0 bases, and 19 bases lay between the germline ends. In germline, CDR1 is MDHEN, CDR2 SYDVKM. This CDR3 comprises 18 residues. CDR3 DNA: TGTGCCAGCAGTCCCCCGGGGGTGGTTTCAGCGAACACCGGGGAGCTGTTTTTT. Translation: CASSPPGVVSANTGELFF.

This clone was observed a single time. The J gene is TRBJ2-3, the V gene TRBV5-1, with TRBD2 identical over 12 bases. From germline, CDR1 is SGHRS and CDR2 YFSETQ. V lost 3 bases to trimming and J lost 4 bases; unmatched junction nucleotides: 6. The CDR3 contains 16 residues. The CDR3 DNA reads as TGCGCCAGCAGCTGGTACCCTAGCGGGGGGGCAGATACGCAGTATTTT. It codes for CASSWYPSGGADTQYF.

J is TRBJ2-3 and V is TRBV28, with TRBD2 matching over 9 bases. Germline CDR1 and CDR2: MDHEN and SYDVKM. The CDR3 contains 17 residues. The J segment lost 5 bases and the V segment lost 4 bases, leaving 13 bases of the junction unmatched. This chain's CDR3 is CASSSIRLAERRDTQYF. CDR3 DNA sequence: TGTGCCAGCAGTTCCATAAGACTAGCGGAGAGGAGAGATACGCAGTATTTT. The whole variable domain, filled in from reference TRBV28 and TRBJ2-3, reads DVKVTQSSRYLVKRTGEKVFLECVQDMDHENMFWYRQDPGLGLRLIYFSYDVKMKEKGDIPEGYSVSREKKERFSLILESASTNQTSMYLCASSSIRLAERRDTQYFGPGTRLTVL.

The chain joins TRBV24-1 to TRBJ1-2; D remains ambiguous. This CDR3 is 14 amino acids long. Trimming shortened V by 0 bases and J by 5 bases, and 9 bases separated the two germline ends. CDR1 KGHDR and CDR2 SFDVKD come from the germline V gene. CDR3 sequence reads: CATSDLLGRYGYTF. The CDR3 region has the DNA TGTGCCACCAGTGATTTGCTGGGCAGGTATGGCTACACCTTC.

This clone was seen a handful of times. This chain uses TRBV7-3 with TRBJ1-1; D perhaps matches TRBD1 (5 bases). CDR1 is SGHTA, CDR2 FQGTGA, per germline. Trimming removed 3 bases at V and 5 bases at J, with 13 bases between. The CDR3 is made up of 14 amino acids. CDR3 region: CASSLGVEKTEAFF. In DNA, the CDR3 is TGTGCCAGCAGCTTGGGGGTTGAGAAGACTGAAGCTTTCTTT.

V and J are TRBV2 and TRBJ2-2; TRBD1 matches at 7 bases. Germline trimming cut 5 bases from V and 3 bases from J; bases unmatched to any gene: 6. The CDR3 covers 15 residues. The germline CDR1 and CDR2 sequences are SNHLY and FYNNEI. The CDR3 here is CASSQGDRYTGELFF. As DNA, the CDR3 is TGTGCCAGCAGTCAGGGGGACCGCTACACCGGGGAGCTGTTTTTT.

This clone was seen a single time. The chain is built from TRBV2 and TRBJ1-3, with D hard to call. Germline loops: CDR1 SNHLY, CDR2 FYNNEI. The CDR3 sequence is 15 residues long. Deletions cut 5 bases from V and 0 bases from J, with 11 bases between. DNA of the CDR3: TGTGCCAGCAGTCTTGGGAGAGCCTCTGGAAACACCATATATTTT. It yields the protein CASSLGRASGNTIYF.

By share of the sample, this clone is medium-sized. V usage is TRBV24-1 and J usage is TRBJ2-1, with 8 bases that match TRBD2. The V gene end was trimmed by 5 bases and the J gene end by 5 bases; junction bases not matched to a gene: 7. Germline loops: CDR1 KGHDR, CDR2 SFDVKD. The CDR3 totals 15 residues. In nucleotides, the CDR3 is TGTGCCACCAGTGTCTCGAATAGCGGGAACAATGAGCAGTTCTTC. This encodes CATSVSNSGNNEQFF.

The CDR3 nucleotides read TGTGCCAGCAGTTACGTGGGCTCCGGCAATCAGCCCCAGCATTTT. As protein: CASSYVGSGNQPQHF. The chain has TRBV6-5 and TRBJ1-5; D gene uncertain. The CDR3 is 15 amino acids. Trimming cost V 2 bases and J 2 bases, with 10 bases left between them. Germline CDR1 reads MNHEY; CDR2 reads SVGAGI.

The chain couples TRBV2 to TRBJ1-5; D ambiguous. The germline V gene encodes CDR1 SNHLY and CDR2 FYNNEI. V lost 4 bases and J 3 bases, leaving 13 bases between the germline ends. This CDR3 is built from 15 residues. CDR3 bases: TGTGCCAGCAGTGCCCGGGAAGGCAACAATCAGCCCCAGCATTTT. Translation: CASSAREGNNQPQHF.

This chain joins TRBV30 and TRBJ1-2; D may be TRBD1 (5 bases). CDR3 size: 15 residues. Between the trimmed V and J ends, which lost 2 bases and 2 bases, there was a span of 15 bases. CDR1 GTSNPN and CDR2 SVGIG come from the germline V gene (reference sequence). In nucleotides, the CDR3 is TGTGCCTGGAGTCCAATTCGGGGGGGGAACTATGGCTACACCTTC. This encodes CAWSPIRGGNYGYTF.

The rearrangement links TRBV25-1 to TRBJ1-6; D is uncertain. CDR3 size: 12 residues. Germline V gene lookup returns CDR1 MGHDK and CDR2 SYGVNS. V lost 8 bases to trimming and J lost 7 bases, with 9 bases between them. CDR3 sequence: CASGYANSPLHF. In DNA, the CDR3 is TGTGCCAGCGGGTACGCAAATTCACCCCTCCACTTT.

The chain combines TRBV4-3 with TRBJ2-3; D may correspond to TRBD1 or TRBD2 (6 bases each). The germline gives CDR1 LGHNA, CDR2 YSLEER. Between the trimmed V and J ends, which lost 1 base and 7 bases, there was a span of 21 bases. This CDR3 region has 17 residues. This chain's CDR3 is CASSQGPGDTTANTQYF. The CDR3, as DNA: TGCGCCAGCAGCCAAGGCCCGGGGGACACCACGGCGAATACGCAGTATTTT.

The chain has TRBV28 and TRBJ1-1, with a tentative D call TRBD1 (6 bases). V was cut by 6 bases and J by 2 bases, with 10 bases left in between. CDR3 length: 13 residues. Germline V gives CDR1 MDHEN, CDR2 SYDVKM. CDR3 loop: CASSLDSNTEAFF. DNA for the CDR3: TGTGCCAGCAGCCTGGACAGTAACACTGAAGCTTTCTTT. The full variable domain, with the rest looked up from reference TRBV28 and TRBJ1-1, is DVKVTQSSRYLVKRTGEKVFLECVQDMDHENMFWYRQDPGLGLRLIYFSYDVKMKEKGDIPEGYSVSREKKERFSLILESASTNQTSMYLCASSLDSNTEAFFGQGTRLTVV.

V gene TRBV25-1 combines with J gene TRBJ1-2; TRBD1 aligns across 10 bases. Germline trimming cut 4 bases from V and 8 bases from J; bases unmatched to any gene: 10. There are 15 residues in the CDR3. Germline V lookup: CDR1 MGHDK, CDR2 SYGVNS. The CDR3 region is CASSGQGARLGGYTF. In DNA, the CDR3 is TGTGCCAGCAGTGGACAGGGGGCGCGACTTGGAGGCTACACCTTC.

The CDR3: CASSEGQGAYNEQFF. CDR3 DNA sequence: TGTGCCAGCAGTGAGGGACAGGGGGCTTACAATGAGCAGTTCTTC. The chain employs TRBV2 and TRBJ2-1; 12 bases line up with TRBD1. Looked up from germline, CDR1 is SNHLY and CDR2 is FYNNEI. Trimming removed 3 bases from V and 4 bases from J; junction bases left unmatched: 1. This CDR3 contains 15 residues. Using reference TRBV2 and TRBJ2-1 for the parts outside the CDR3, the full variable domain is EPEVTQTPSHQVTQMGQEVILRCVPISNHLYFYWYRQILGQKVEFLVSFYNNEISEKSEIFDDQFSVERPDGSNFTLKIRSTKLEDSAMYFCASSEGQGAYNEQFFGPGTRLTVL.

The chain carries TRBV4-3 and TRBJ2-1; the match to TRBD2 covers 16 bases. The CDR3 spans 18 residues. The V gene end was trimmed by 0 bases and the J gene end by 9 bases; junction bases not matched to a gene: 8. CDR1 and CDR2 from the germline V gene are LGHNA and YSLEER. The CDR3 loop reads CASSQDGAGLAGGSEQFF. CDR3 bases: TGCGCCAGCAGCCAAGACGGCGCGGGACTAGCGGGGGGGTCTGAGCAGTTCTTC.

The genes are TRBV6-5 and TRBJ1-3; possibly TRBD1 for D (6 bases). The germline V and J ends were trimmed by 7 bases and 0 bases, with 13 bases remaining between them. The CDR3 has 15 amino acids. CDR1 and CDR2 (germline): MNHEY, SVGAGI. The chain's CDR3 is CASTSGQVSGNTIYF. In DNA, the CDR3 is TGTGCCAGCACCTCGGGACAAGTCTCTGGAAACACCATATATTTT.

The V and J genes are TRBV12-3 or TRBV12-4 and TRBJ2-1; the match to TRBD2 covers 8 bases. The CDR3 is made up of 13 amino acids. V lost 6 bases, J lost 8 bases, and 6 bases stayed unmatched. CDR3 residues: CASSGGAEDEQFF. The CDR3 DNA sequence: TGTGCCAGCAGCGGGGGGGCCGAGGATGAGCAGTTCTTC.

The CDR3 is CASSGTGVGEAFF. The CDR3 DNA sequence: TGTGCCAGCAGCGGAACAGGGGTGGGGGAAGCTTTCTTT. The J gene is TRBJ1-1, the V gene TRBV9; 7 nucleotides align to TRBD1. Germline lookup yields CDR1 SGDLS and CDR2 YYNGEE. The CDR3 extends over 13 amino acids. Trimming at V came to 3 bases and at J to 8 bases, leaving 7 bases not matched to a gene. The full variable domain, its missing parts supplied by reference TRBV9 and TRBJ1-1, is DSGVTQTPKHLITATGQRVTLRCSPRSGDLSVYWYQQSLDQGLQFLIQYYNGEERAKGNILERFSAQQFPDLHSELNLSSLELGDSALYFCASSGTGVGEAFFGQGTRLTVV.